One and the same sample provided the 8 T cell receptor beta chains below, sequenced in a study of shared clonotypes between healthy human individuals. CD45RO-negative cells were positively selected for CCR7, leaving out terminally differentiated effector memory CD45RA+ cells. Sequencing used immunoSEQ multiplex PCR; TCRdb keeps in-frame clones, though not all of them. This sample has millions of clones, with about 95% found just once. Sequencing used naive CD8+ T cells sorted from blood. The receptors stem from a man aged 18 to 29 in good health.

The chain employs TRBV11-2 and TRBJ2-5; TRBD1 matches 10 bases. Trimming removed 4 bases from V and 0 bases from J; junction bases left unmatched: 5. In germline, CDR1 is SGHAT, CDR2 FQNNGV. The CDR3 totals 16 residues. CDR3 sequence: CASSSGGTGDQETQYF. The DNA of the CDR3 is TGTGCCAGCAGCTCCGGAGGGACAGGGGACCAAGAGACCCAGTACTTC.

V gene TRBV9 combines with J gene TRBJ2-6; the D call may be TRBD1 or TRBD2 (5 bases each). In germline, CDR1 is SGDLS, CDR2 YYNGEE. This CDR3 has 21 residues. Trimming shortened V by 4 bases and J by 0 bases, and 26 bases separated the two germline ends. CDR3 residues: CASSMGTWGPLPNSGANVLTF. CDR3 nucleotide sequence: TGTGCCAGCAGCATGGGAACGTGGGGACCCCTCCCGAACTCTGGGGCCAACGTCCTGACTTTC.

V is TRBV15 and J is TRBJ2-2; D ambiguous. The CDR3 has 15 residues. Germline CDR1 reads LNHNV; CDR2 reads YYDKDF (reference sequence). The V end was cut by 0 bases, the J end by 4 bases, with 9 bases between. The CDR3 region is CATSRDGGLTGELFF. In DNA, the CDR3 is TGTGCCACCAGCAGAGATGGTGGCCTCACCGGGGAGCTGTTTTTT.

This chain connects TRBV9 to TRBJ1-4; D might be TRBD1 (6 bases). The germline V and J ends were trimmed by 0 bases and 6 bases, with 15 bases remaining between them. Germline V gene sequence: CDR1 SGDLS, CDR2 YYNGEE. The CDR3 is made up of 16 amino acids. CDR3 coding DNA: TGTGCCAGCAGCGTAGACCCGGGGGCTGGGGATGAAAAACTGTTTTTT. Translation gives CASSVDPGAGDEKLFF.

This rearrangement joins TRBV14 to TRBJ1-5, with D perhaps TRBD1 (5 bases). Looked up from germline, CDR1 is SGHDN and CDR2 is FVKESK. The CDR3 has 15 residues. Trimming cost V 9 bases and J 3 bases, with 18 bases left between them. CDR3 coding DNA: TGTGCCAGAAAAGATAGACAGAATCCCAATCAGCCCCAGCATTTT. This gives the protein CARKDRQNPNQPQHF.

This rearrangement joins TRBV7-9 to TRBJ1-2, with 10 nucleotides matching TRBD1. Germline values: CDR1 SEHNR, CDR2 FQNEAQ (reference sequence). V shed 4 bases, J shed 3 bases, and the junction held 8 bases outside the gene matches. The CDR3 runs 16 residues. The CDR3 reads CASSSWGTGEDYGYTF. In nucleotides, the CDR3 is TGTGCCAGCAGCTCCTGGGGGACAGGGGAAGACTATGGCTACACCTTC.

CDR3 loop: CAISPRDRGYYEQYF. The CDR3, as DNA: TGTGCCATCAGCCCCCGGGACAGGGGCTACTACGAGCAGTACTTC. The rearrangement links TRBV10-3 to TRBJ2-7, with TRBD1 matching over 10 bases. This CDR3 comprises 15 residues. Germline V lookup: CDR1 ENHRY, CDR2 SYGVKD. The trim removed 6 bases at V and 3 bases at J, leaving 8 bases unmatched.

A note on this clone: This CDR3 is also generated by other DNA sequences in the sample. The chain joins TRBV2 to TRBJ2-7; possibly TRBD1 for D (6 bases). Germline CDR1 is SNHLY and CDR2 is FYNNEI. V was pared by 2 bases and J by 7 bases, with 9 bases between. The CDR3 is made up of 12 amino acids. The chain's CDR3 is CASSEMDSEQYF. Written as DNA, the CDR3 is TGTGCCAGCAGTGAAATGGACAGTGAGCAGTACTTC.